This T cell receptor beta chain comes out of a study of breast tumors, draining lymph nodes, adjacent tissues. Study-level findings and limits: Tumors had less TCR diversity than lymph nodes, more than nontumor tissue. Data only fit, rather than demonstrated, lymph node origin of most tumor T cells. Compared with basal-like, luminal-like tumors shared significantly more repertoire with nontumor tissue.

TCRdb recomputed calls from the multiplex PCR reads with MiXCR, one row per CDR3 protein. The data show 200,000 or so distinct CDR3 sequences, approximately 30% seen once. Samples came from axillary lymph nodes draining the breast cancer. The CDR3 length is 15 residues. CDR1 and CDR2 from the germline V gene are MNHNY and SVGAGI (reference sequence). Trimming took 5 bases from V and 4 from J, leaving 15 bases between them. This clonotype was detected ten times or more. Antigen specificity is unknown. The source is a female donor with breast cancer. Some clones in this sample may be carry-over from other donors' samples. Sample: axillary lymph node tissue. The rearrangement joins TRBV6-6 to TRBJ1-5; no firm D call. CDR3 in amino acids: CASSGVLTRNQPQHF. DNA of the CDR3: TGTGCCAGCAGTGGGGTCCTTACCCGAAATCAGCCCCAGCATTTT.